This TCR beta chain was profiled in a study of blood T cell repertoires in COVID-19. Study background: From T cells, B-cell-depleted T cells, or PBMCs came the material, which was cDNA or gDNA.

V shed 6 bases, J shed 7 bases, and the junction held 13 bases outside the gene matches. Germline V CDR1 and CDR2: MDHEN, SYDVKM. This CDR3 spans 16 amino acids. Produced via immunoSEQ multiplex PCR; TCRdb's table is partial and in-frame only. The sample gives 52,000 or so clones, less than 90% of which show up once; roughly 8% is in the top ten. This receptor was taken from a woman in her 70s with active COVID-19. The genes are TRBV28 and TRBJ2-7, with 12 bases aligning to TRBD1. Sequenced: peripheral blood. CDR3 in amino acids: CASREQPGQGAGEQYF. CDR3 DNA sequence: TGTGCCAGCAGGGAACAACCGGGACAGGGGGCTGGGGAGCAGTACTTC.